The clone carrying this T cell receptor beta chain was observed at least ten times. The antigen remains undetermined. Expressed TCRB transcripts got sequenced, as all isolated RNA was reverse transcribed. Assay: immunoSEQ multiplex PCR; the TCRdb copy retains only in-frame clones and omits some. The sample lists some 350,000 clones, 9.5% to 10% occurring once. This record belongs to a study of beta chain features in type 1 diabetes. Findings of the study overall: All four CD4+ subsets from Type 1 diabetes patients carried moderately but significantly shorter TCRB CDR3s.

The germline CDR1 and CDR2 sequences are MNHEY and SMNVEV (reference sequence). CDR3 length equals 15 residues. V lost 2 bases, J lost 9 bases, and 9 bases stayed unmatched. Sequenced input: central memory CD4+ T cells from blood. The sequence was obtained from a man aged 25 to 40 with type 1 diabetes. The gene calls are TRBV27 and TRBJ2-4; 8 bases align to TRBD1. The DNA for the CDR3 is TGTGCCAGCAGTTTAGGGCCAGGGGGCGAGGGCATTCAGTACTTC. Amino acids: CASSLGPGGEGIQYF.